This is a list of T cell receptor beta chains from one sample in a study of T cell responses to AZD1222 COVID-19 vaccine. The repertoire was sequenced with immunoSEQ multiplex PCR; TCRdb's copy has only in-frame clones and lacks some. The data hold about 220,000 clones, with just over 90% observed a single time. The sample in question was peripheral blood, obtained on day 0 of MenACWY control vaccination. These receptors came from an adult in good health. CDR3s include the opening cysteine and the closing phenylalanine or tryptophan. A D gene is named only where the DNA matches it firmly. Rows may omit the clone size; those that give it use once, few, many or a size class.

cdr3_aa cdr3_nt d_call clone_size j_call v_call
CASSDREGGSPLHF TGTGCCAGCAGTGACAGGGAAGGGGGTTCACCCCTCCACTTT TRBD1 NA TRBJ1-6 TRBV6-6
CASSLRTLHYNEQFF TGTGCCAGCAGCCTGCGGACTCTACACTACAATGAGCAGTTCTTC NA NA TRBJ2-1 TRBV5-5
CASSLQPENTEAFF TGTGCCAGCTCTCTACAGCCGGAGAACACTGAAGCTTTCTTT NA NA TRBJ1-1 TRBV9
CASSPRDRGPNSPLHF TGTGCCAGCAGCCCAAGGGACAGGGGGCCTAATTCACCCCTCCACTTT TRBD1 NA TRBJ1-6 TRBV5-4
CASGTSGGARNEQFF TGTGCCAGCGGGACTAGCGGGGGGGCCAGGAATGAGCAGTTCTTC TRBD2 once TRBJ2-1 TRBV19
CASSLWTGENTEAFF TGCGCCAGCAGCTTGTGGACAGGGGAGAACACTGAAGCTTTCTTT TRBD1 NA TRBJ1-1 TRBV5-1
CASSILGSNEKLFF TGTGCCAGTAGTATCTTGGGGTCTAATGAAAAACTGTTTTTT NA NA TRBJ1-4 TRBV19
CASSYRATTEAFF TGTGCCAGCAGCTACAGGGCTACCACTGAAGCTTTCTTT NA NA TRBJ1-1 TRBV7-6
CASSSTSGGQETQYF TGTGCCAGCAGCTCGACTAGCGGGGGCCAAGAGACCCAGTACTTC TRBD2 NA TRBJ2-5 TRBV7-9
CASSQPGGLRFTEAFF TGTGCCAGCAGCCAGCCGGGGGGGCTGAGATTCACTGAAGCTTTCTTT NA NA TRBJ1-1 TRBV5-5
CASRGPFTMNTEAFF TGTGCCAGCAGGGGGCCTTTCACCATGAACACTGAAGCTTTCTTT NA NA TRBJ1-1 TRBV27
CATSDSRGDRNTIYF TGTGCCACCAGTGATTCTCGGGGTGACAGAAACACCATATATTTT NA few TRBJ1-3 TRBV24-1
CASSSQTGGYTEAFF TGTGCCAGCAGTTCCCAGACAGGGGGGTACACTGAAGCTTTCTTT TRBD1 NA TRBJ1-1 TRBV28
CASSRIENTEAFF TGTGCCAGCAGCCGCATAGAGAACACTGAAGCTTTCTTT NA NA TRBJ1-1 TRBV3-1/TRBV3-2
CASSLGRGNSPLHF TGTGCCAGCAGCTTGGGCAGGGGGAATTCACCCCTCCACTTT TRBD1 NA TRBJ1-6 TRBV11-2
CASSPGQGETQYF TGTGCCAGCAGCCCCGGACAGGGAGAGACCCAGTACTTC TRBD1 NA TRBJ2-5 TRBV7-3
CATSDFTVNYGYTF TGTGCCACCAGTGATTTTACTGTCAACTATGGCTACACCTTC NA few TRBJ1-2 TRBV24-1
CASSRGAGVRRAENTEAFF TGTGCCAGCAGCCGTGGAGCTGGGGTACGAAGGGCGGAGAACACTGAAGCTTTCTTT NA NA TRBJ1-1 TRBV7-2
CASSSSGGTSYNEQFF TGTGCCAGCAGCTCTAGCGGGGGGACCTCCTACAATGAGCAGTTCTTC TRBD2 NA TRBJ2-1 TRBV7-2
CASSLRTGGNTEAFF TGTGCCAGCAGTCTTCGGACAGGGGGGAACACTGAAGCTTTCTTT TRBD1 NA TRBJ1-1 TRBV27
CASSSGDLQETQYF TGTGCCAGCAGCTCGGGCGACCTCCAAGAGACCCAGTACTTC NA NA TRBJ2-5 TRBV5-4
CASRSGQGIFYEQYF TGCGCCAGCAGATCCGGACAGGGTATATTCTACGAGCAGTACTTC TRBD1 NA TRBJ2-7 TRBV5-1
CARYRVASNQPQHF TGTGCCAGATACAGGGTGGCTAGTAATCAGCCCCAGCATTTT NA few TRBJ1-5 TRBV19
CASSLTGVGVTGELFF TGTGCCAGCAGTTTAACGGGGGTTGGTGTCACCGGGGAGCTGTTTTTT NA NA TRBJ2-2 TRBV27
CASSDGPPDSYSGNTIYF TGTGCCAGCAGCGACGGACCACCGGACTCCTACTCTGGAAACACCATATATTTT NA NA TRBJ1-3 TRBV3-1/TRBV3-2
CASSPSGPGGVGYTF TGTGCCAGCTCACCATCCGGCCCAGGAGGTGTAGGCTACACCTTC NA NA TRBJ1-2 TRBV18
CASSQEGLDEQFF TGTGCCAGCAGCCAAGAGGGTTTGGATGAGCAGTTCTTC NA NA TRBJ2-1 TRBV3-1/TRBV3-2
CASSLWGQPEGSDTQYF TGTGCCAGCAGTTTATGGGGACAGCCCGAGGGGTCAGATACGCAGTATTTT TRBD1 NA TRBJ2-3 TRBV28
CASSHSKTRKSTEAFF TGCGCCAGCAGCCATAGTAAGACCCGGAAGAGCACTGAAGCTTTCTTT NA NA TRBJ1-1 TRBV5-1
CASSLYPQGNYGYTF TGCGCCAGCAGCCTTTATCCACAGGGGAACTATGGCTACACCTTC TRBD1 NA TRBJ1-2 TRBV5-1
CASVGGGGGNYGYTF TGTGCCAGCGTTGGGGGAGGGGGAGGAAACTATGGCTACACCTTC NA NA TRBJ1-2 TRBV28
CASSDTGALGKPQHF TGTGCCAGTAGCGACACAGGGGCCTTAGGTAAGCCCCAGCATTTT TRBD1 NA TRBJ1-5 TRBV19
CASAAMAGPQETQYF TGTGCCAGCGCCGCTATGGCGGGGCCCCAAGAGACCCAGTACTTC NA NA TRBJ2-5 TRBV7-2
CATSEPGLNNEQFF TGTGCCACCAGTGAGCCCGGACTGAACAATGAGCAGTTCTTC NA NA TRBJ2-1 TRBV24-1
CASSHLVSYTF TGTGCCAGCAGCCACCTGGTGAGCTACACCTTC NA NA TRBJ1-2 TRBV3-1/TRBV3-2
CASRRLSGNEKLFF TGTGCCAGCAGGAGACTATCGGGGAATGAAAAACTGTTTTTT NA NA TRBJ1-4 TRBV6-5
CASSPGENKLFF TGTGCCAGTAGTCCCGGGGAGAATAAACTGTTTTTT NA NA TRBJ1-4 TRBV19
CASSTPGAGVKAFF TGTGCCAGCAGTACTCCCGGGGCAGGGGTAAAAGCTTTCTTT NA NA TRBJ1-1 TRBV6-5
CASSYPGQGKHEQYF TGTGCCAGCAGTTATCCGGGACAGGGGAAGCACGAGCAGTACTTC TRBD1 NA TRBJ2-7 TRBV6-5
CASSFGTRTGNTIYF TGTGCCAGCAGCTTCGGGACAAGAACGGGAAACACCATATATTTT NA NA TRBJ1-3 TRBV11-2
CASAPGVANTEAFF TGCGCCAGCGCTCCGGGGGTGGCGAACACTGAAGCTTTCTTT NA NA TRBJ1-1 TRBV5-1
CASSQESTFSLPEKLFF TGCGCCAGCAGCCAAGAGTCGACTTTCAGCCTGCCTGAAAAACTGTTTTTT NA NA TRBJ1-4 TRBV4-1
CASSPQGRGNQPQHF TGTGCCAGCAGTCCCCAGGGCAGGGGCAATCAGCCCCAGCATTTT NA NA TRBJ1-5 TRBV27
CASSLRGRNSYEQYF TGTGCCAGCAGCTTACGTGGGCGGAACTCCTACGAGCAGTACTTC NA NA TRBJ2-7 TRBV7-9
CASSPPGLGTEAFF TGTGCCAGCAGCCCCCCAGGGTTAGGCACTGAAGCTTTCTTT NA NA TRBJ1-1 TRBV7-8
CASSFYRGRNSPLHF TGTGCCAGCAGTTTCTACAGGGGGAGGAATTCACCCCTCCACTTT TRBD1 NA TRBJ1-6 TRBV28
CASSQEITGSWGEAFF TGCGCCAGCAGCCAAGAAATCACGGGGTCCTGGGGTGAAGCTTTCTTT NA NA TRBJ1-1 TRBV4-3
CASSLRADRYGYTF TGTGCCAGCTCCCTTCGGGCAGATCGGTATGGCTACACCTTC NA few TRBJ1-2 TRBV18
CASSLGVDGSRPQHF TGTGCCAGCAGCTTAGGGGTGGACGGGTCGAGGCCCCAGCATTTT NA NA TRBJ1-5 TRBV7-9
CASSGQDYGYTF TGTGCCAGCAGTGGGCAGGACTATGGCTACACCTTC NA NA TRBJ1-2 TRBV2
CASSPSRGFGNTIYF TGTGCCAGCAGCCCCTCCAGGGGGTTTGGAAACACCATATATTTT TRBD1 NA TRBJ1-3 TRBV4-2
CASSSNSQGVSGNTIYF TGTGCCAGCAGCTCTAACTCACAGGGAGTCTCTGGAAACACCATATATTTT NA NA TRBJ1-3 TRBV5-4
CASSEGRGTEAFF TGTGCCAGCAGCGAGGGCAGGGGTACTGAAGCTTTCTTT NA NA TRBJ1-1 TRBV6-5
CASSEEIVGGDNTEAFF TGTGCCAGCAGTGAAGAAATTGTGGGGGGTGATAACACTGAAGCTTTCTTT NA few TRBJ1-1 TRBV6-1
CASSPGVAGYYTGELFF TGTGCCAGCAGCCCCGGGGTAGCGGGGTACTACACCGGGGAGCTGTTTTTT TRBD2 few TRBJ2-2 TRBV7-3